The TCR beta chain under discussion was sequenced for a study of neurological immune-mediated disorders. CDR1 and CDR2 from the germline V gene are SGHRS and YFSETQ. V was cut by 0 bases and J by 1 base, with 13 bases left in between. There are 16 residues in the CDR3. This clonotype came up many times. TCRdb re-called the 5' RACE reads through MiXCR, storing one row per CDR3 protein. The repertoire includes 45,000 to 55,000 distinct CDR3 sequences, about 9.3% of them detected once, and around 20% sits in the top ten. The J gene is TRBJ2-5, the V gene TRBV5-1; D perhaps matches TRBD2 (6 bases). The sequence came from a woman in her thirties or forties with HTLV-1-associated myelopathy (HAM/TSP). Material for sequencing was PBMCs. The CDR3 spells CASSLDWRAPQETQYF. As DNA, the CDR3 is TGCGCCAGCAGCTTGGATTGGAGGGCCCCCCAAGAGACCCAGTACTTC.